Below, 11 T cell receptor beta chains from the same sample are listed, as sequenced in a study of blood T cell repertoires in COVID-19. TCRdb's copy holds only in-frame clones and misses some; the assay was immunoSEQ multiplex PCR. The sample includes over 75,000 clones, 85% to 95% seen only once; the top ten take about 2.5%. The sample consisted of peripheral blood. The receptors shown here come from a human donor with active COVID-19. The donor label of this sample is uncertain.

The CDR3 DNA sequence: TGTGCCAGTACGTACGAGGATGAGCAGTTCTTC. Residues: CASTYEDEQFF. This sequence joins TRBV18 and TRBJ2-1; no definite D call. V was pared by 9 bases and J by 8 bases, with 11 bases between. In germline, CDR1 is KGHSH, CDR2 LQKENI. CDR3 length: 11 residues.

The chain recombines TRBV6-6 with TRBJ1-5; 8 bases are a match to TRBD1. Germline lookup yields CDR1 MNHNY and CDR2 SVGAGI (reference sequence). V gave up 2 bases and J gave up 8 bases; unmatched junction bases: 8. The CDR3 has 15 residues. The CDR3: CASSYGRQGWEPQHF. In DNA, the CDR3 is TGTGCCAGCAGTTACGGGCGACAGGGGTGGGAGCCCCAGCATTTT.

The V call is TRBV20-1, the J call TRBJ2-1; D unclear. CDR1 and CDR2 from the germline V gene are DFQATT and SNEGSKA (reference sequence). V was cut by 6 bases and J by 8 bases, with 11 bases left in between. This CDR3 has 11 amino acids. CDR3 nucleotides: TGCAGTGCCACGCATAGTGATGAGCAGTTCTTC. Translating it yields CSATHSDEQFF.

The gene calls are TRBV7-6 and TRBJ2-5; D possibly corresponds to TRBD2 (6 bases). This CDR3 region has 16 residues. V was clipped by 5 bases and J by 4 bases, with 20 bases between them. The germline gives CDR1 SGHVS, CDR2 FNYEAQ. This chain's CDR3 is CASSPSRETSRETQYF. Written as DNA, the CDR3 is TGTGCCAGCAGCCCATCCCGCGAGACTAGTAGAGAGACCCAGTACTTC. Full variable domain (rest looked up from reference TRBV7-6 and TRBJ2-5): GAGVSQSPRYKVTKRGQDVALRCDPISGHVSLYWYRQALGQGPEFLTYFNYEAQQDKSGLPNDRFSAERPEGSISTLTIQRTEQRDSAMYRCASSPSRETSRETQYFGPGTRLLVL.

J is TRBJ1-4 and V is TRBV3-1 (or the pseudogene TRBV3-2), with TRBD1 as a possible D gene (5 bases). V lost 4 bases, J lost 6 bases, and 15 bases lay in between. CDR1 and CDR2 from the germline V gene are LGHDT and YNNKEL (reference sequence). This CDR3 region has 15 residues. The CDR3 protein is CASSRAGTGDEKLFF. Here the CDR3 DNA reads TGTGCCAGCAGCCGAGCCGGGACGGGGGATGAAAAACTGTTTTTT.

This chain uses TRBV10-3 with TRBJ2-3; 7 bases fit TRBD2. The CDR3 has 15 amino acids. Germline-derived CDR1 and CDR2 are ENHRY and SYGVKD. The V segment lost 2 bases and the J segment 2 bases; nucleotides outside the gene matches: 4. In nucleotides, the CDR3 is TGTGCCATCAGTGAGGGACTAGTAACCACAGATACGCAGTATTTT. Translated, it gives CAISEGLVTTDTQYF.

V is TRBV27 and J is TRBJ1-1; TRBD1 is a possible D gene (5 bases). The CDR3 has 13 amino acids. Per germline, CDR1 MNHEY and CDR2 SMNVEV (reference sequence). V shed 7 bases and J shed 11 bases, with 20 bases lying between them. CDR3 region: CASIKRPEGAAFF. In DNA, the CDR3 is TGTGCCAGCATCAAAAGGCCAGAAGGGGCCGCTTTCTTT.

V usage is TRBV7-9 and J usage is TRBJ2-1; TRBD2 agrees at 11 bases. Looked up from germline, CDR1 is SEHNR and CDR2 is FQNEAQ (reference sequence). After removal of 4 bases from V and 4 bases from J, the junction contained 9 bases not matched to a gene. The CDR3 sequence is 17 residues long. The CDR3 bases are TGTGCCAGCAGCTACGGAGGACTAGCGGGCATTTACAATGAGCAGTTCTTC. It translates to CASSYGGLAGIYNEQFF. The entire variable domain, with the rest obtained from reference TRBV7-9 and TRBJ2-1, is as follows: DTGVSQNPRHKITKRGQNVTFRCDPISEHNRLYWYRQTLGQGPEFLTYFQNEAQLEKSRLLSDRFSAERPKGSFSTLEIQRTEQGDSAMYLCASSYGGLAGIYNEQFFGPGTRLTVL.

The chain recombines TRBV27 with TRBJ2-5; 8 bases align to TRBD2. Germline V gives CDR1 MNHEY, CDR2 SMNVEV (reference sequence). With V trimmed by 3 bases and J by 1 base, 7 bases remained unmatched. The CDR3 consists of 16 residues. CDR3: CASSFLTGGIQETQYF. In DNA form, the CDR3 reads TGTGCCAGCAGTTTCTTAACGGGGGGGATCCAAGAGACCCAGTACTTC.

The chain links TRBV6-2 or TRBV6-3 to TRBJ2-3; D gene ambiguous. V dropped 5 bases and J dropped 4 bases, with 13 bases sitting between them. The CDR3 has 14 residues. Germline assignment: CDR1 MNHEY and CDR2 SVGEGT. The CDR3 protein is CASSRSRTADTQYF. CDR3 bases: TGTGCCAGCAGTCGCTCGCGTACGGCAGATACGCAGTATTTT.

V usage is TRBV5-6 and J usage is TRBJ2-2; 7 positions match TRBD2. Germline CDR1 and CDR2: SGHDT and YYEEEE. The CDR3 covers 16 residues. Losses at the gene ends were 0 bases for V and 4 bases for J; bases not matched to a gene: 6. CDR3 DNA: TGTGCCAGCAGCTTGGCCGGGGGGAGAGGCACCGGGGAGCTGTTTTTT. The encoded protein is CASSLAGGRGTGELFF.